This TCR beta chain is drawn from a study of CD8 T cells in Susac syndrome. An amount of RNA that ranged from roughly 0.5 to 1 ug was reverse transcribed with random hexamers. A single record per CDR3 protein comes from TCRdb applying MiXCR to the immunoSEQ multiplex PCR reads. In the table there are 77,000 or so distinct CDR3 sequences, 90% to 95% of which are singletons. Notes on the study in general: Where Susac syndrome CD4+ T cell repertoires were concerned, no clonal expansion was evident. Acknowledgment was made by the study that its TCR sequencing and HLA analysis involved a relatively small number of individuals.

The V and J ends lost 1 base and 0 bases respectively, with 14 bases between them. Germline V gene lookup returns CDR1 SQVTM and CDR2 ANQGSEA. The CDR3 consists of 16 residues. Concerning this clonotype itself: Its specificity is not known.

Patients with Susac syndrome showed fulfilment of recently defined diagnostic criteria for definite or probable disease. The clonotype originates from a human donor with Susac syndrome. The sample was CD4+ T cells from PBMCs. The chain has TRBV29-1 and TRBJ2-3; TRBD2 might be the D (5 bases). Here the CDR3 reads CSVEGGLASSTDTQYF. Written as DNA, the CDR3 is TGCAGCGTTGAAGGGGGTCTAGCCTCTAGCACAGATACGCAGTATTTT.